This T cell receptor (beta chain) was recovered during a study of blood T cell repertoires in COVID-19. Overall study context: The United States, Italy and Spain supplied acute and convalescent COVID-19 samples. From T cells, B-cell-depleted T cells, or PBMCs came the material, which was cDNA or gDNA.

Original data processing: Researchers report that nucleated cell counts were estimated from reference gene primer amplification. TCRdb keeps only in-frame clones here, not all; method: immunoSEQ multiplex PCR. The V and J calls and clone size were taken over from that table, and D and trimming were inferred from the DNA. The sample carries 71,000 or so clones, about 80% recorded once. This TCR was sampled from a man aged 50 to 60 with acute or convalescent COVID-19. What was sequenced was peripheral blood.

The CDR3 loop reads CASSVDGASYEQYF. The CDR3 DNA sequence: TGTGCCAGCAGCGTAGATGGGGCCTCCTACGAGCAGTACTTC. This chain connects TRBV9 to TRBJ2-7, with D possibly matching TRBD1 (5 bases). The CDR3 sequence is 14 residues long. The germline V gene encodes CDR1 SGDLS and CDR2 YYNGEE. V shed 0 bases and J shed 0 bases, with 7 bases lying between them.